Shown below are 27 T cell receptor beta chains from a single sample sequenced in a study of CD8 T cells in ankylosing spondylitis. TCRdb passed the 5' RACE reads through MiXCR, listing each CDR3 protein once. The sample includes some 130,000 distinct CDR3 sequences, about 7% seen only once; the top ten take about an eighth. The specimen was blood, either unsorted or a sorted T cell fraction (not recorded which). These receptors were collected from a female donor with ankylosing spondylitis or in good health (not recorded which).

The chain recombines TRBV7-2 with TRBJ2-5; D ambiguous. The germline CDR1 and CDR2 sequences are SGHTA and FQGNSA. The CDR3 sequence is 13 residues long. The ends were cut back, 0 bases at V and 4 bases at J, with 6 bases in the middle. The CDR3 DNA follows: TGTGCCAGCAGCTTAGCGAATCGAGAGACCCAGTACTTC. It specifies CASSLANRETQYF.

Details on this clonotype: A single base separates this from a much larger clone, so it may be a read error. V gene TRBV20-1 combines with J gene TRBJ2-3, with D maybe TRBD1 (6 bases). There are 14 residues in the CDR3. Germline assignment: CDR1 DFQATT and CDR2 SNEGSKA (reference sequence). V gave up 2 bases and J gave up 0 bases, with 9 bases separating them. This chain's CDR3 is CSARRQGSTDTQYF. The CDR3 DNA follows: TGCAGTGCTAGACGGCAGGGGAGCACAGATACGCAGTATTTT.

This clonotype was counted many times. The CDR3 sequence: CASSDTGLNEQFF. The CDR3 DNA reads as TGCGCCAGCAGCGATACAGGGTTAAATGAGCAGTTCTTC. This sequence joins TRBV4-3 and TRBJ2-1; tentatively, D is TRBD1 (6 bases). The CDR3 totals 13 residues. From germline, CDR1 is LGHNA and CDR2 YSLEER. V was trimmed by 5 bases and J by 7 bases, leaving 12 bases between them.

The table lists this clonotype with many counts. The chain is built from TRBV9 and TRBJ1-1; a possible D gene is TRBD1 (5 bases). Looked up from germline, CDR1 is SGDLS and CDR2 is YYNGEE. The length of the CDR3 is 14 residues. The germline V and J ends were trimmed by 4 bases and 4 bases, with 14 bases remaining between them. DNA for the CDR3: TGTGCCAGCAGCTCTTGGGGCGGGAGCACTGAAGCTTTCTTT. Protein: CASSSWGGSTEAFF. The full variable domain, its missing parts supplied by reference TRBV9 and TRBJ1-1, is DSGVTQTPKHLITATGQRVTLRCSPRSGDLSVYWYQQSLDQGLQFLIQYYNGEERAKGNILERFSAQQFPDLHSELNLSSLELGDSALYFCASSSWGGSTEAFFGQGTRLTVV.

This clonotype was seen at least ten times. The chain uses TRBV3-1 and TRBJ2-6; a weak D match, TRBD1 (5 bases). Between the trimmed V and J ends, which lost 4 bases and 1 base, there was a span of 14 bases. This CDR3 has 17 amino acids. Germline assignment: CDR1 LGHDT and CDR2 YNNKEL (reference sequence). This CDR3 is CASSPQDGRSGANVLTF. In nucleotides, the CDR3 is TGTGCCAGCAGCCCACAGGACGGTCGGTCTGGGGCCAACGTCCTGACTTTC.

This clonotype was recorded a few times. This chain links TRBV7-9 with TRBJ2-1; TRBD2 is a possible D gene (7 bases). The CDR3 is 15 residues long. V shed 2 bases and J shed 7 bases, with 15 bases lying between them. Germline V gene sequence: CDR1 SEHNR, CDR2 FQNEAQ (reference sequence). CDR3 protein: CASSLRAGAENEQFF. As DNA, the CDR3 is TGTGCCAGCAGCTTACGGGCGGGGGCAGAAAATGAGCAGTTCTTC.

At least ten counts were recorded for this clonotype. The J gene is TRBJ2-5, the V gene TRBV5-1; the match to TRBD2 covers 9 bases. The germline V gene has CDR1 SGHRS and CDR2 YFSETQ. J was trimmed by 3 bases and V by 3 bases; bases with no gene match: 3. This CDR3 has 14 residues. This CDR3 is CASSSLAGKETQYF. CDR3 sequence (DNA): TGCGCCAGCAGCTCTCTAGCGGGGAAAGAGACCCAGTACTTC.

Ten or more counts support this clonotype. This chain connects TRBV5-1 to TRBJ2-3; 10 bases are a match to TRBD1. With 3 bases clipped from V and 3 bases from J, the junction kept 4 bases outside the gene matches. Germline V CDR1 and CDR2: SGHRS, YFSETQ. The CDR3 extends over 15 amino acids. The CDR3 DNA reads as TGCGCCAGCAGCTCCGGACAGGGGGAGACAGATACGCAGTATTTT. Amino acid sequence: CASSSGQGETDTQYF.

The chain uses TRBV20-1 and TRBJ2-3; possible D gene TRBD1, 6 bases. The CDR3 spans 19 residues. V was pared by 5 bases and J by 2 bases, with 29 bases between. The germline CDR1 and CDR2 sequences are DFQATT and SNEGSKA (reference sequence). The DNA for the CDR3 is TGCAGTGCTGAAGCTCAGGGGCTTATGCAGCGGCTTTCCACAGATACGCAGTATTTT. The encoded protein is CSAEAQGLMQRLSTDTQYF.

In its sample, this clonotype was seen many times. In nucleotides, the CDR3 is TGCGCCAGCAGCCGGGACAGGGTGGCCGGGGAGCTGTTTTTT. The encoded protein is CASSRDRVAGELFF. The chain recombines TRBV5-1 with TRBJ2-2; 9 positions agree with TRBD1. CDR3 size: 14 residues. Germline assignment: CDR1 SGHRS and CDR2 YFSETQ. After removal of 4 bases from V and 6 bases from J, the junction contained 4 bases not matched to a gene.

This clonotype was detected many times. The chain combines TRBV28 with TRBJ1-1; D not resolved. The CDR3 consists of 12 residues. The V and J ends lost 5 bases and 6 bases respectively, with 10 bases between them. Germline CDR1 reads MDHEN; CDR2 reads SYDVKM. In DNA, the CDR3 is TGTGCCAGCAGTCGATTCGTCGCTGAAGCTTTCTTT. Translation: CASSRFVAEAFF.

This clonotype was detected many times. The chain has TRBV12-3 or TRBV12-4 and TRBJ1-2; 7 bases map to TRBD1. After removal of 5 bases from V and 0 bases from J, the junction contained 6 bases not matched to a gene. The CDR3 contains 15 residues. CDR3 sequence: CASSETGRTNYGYTF. In DNA, the CDR3 is TGTGCCAGCAGTGAGACAGGGAGAACTAACTATGGCTACACCTTC.

This clonotype has a count of ten or more. The chain carries TRBV20-1 and TRBJ2-3, with 10 bases aligning to TRBD2. The CDR3 sequence is 17 residues long. The junction had 7 bases not matched to a gene; V was cut back by 1 base and J by 0 bases. Germline values: CDR1 DFQATT, CDR2 SNEGSKA (reference sequence). The chain's CDR3 is CSARVPSGGPSTDTQYF. Here the CDR3 DNA reads TGCAGTGCTAGAGTACCTAGCGGGGGTCCTAGCACAGATACGCAGTATTTT.

This clonotype was seen many times. The chain is built from TRBV7-3 and TRBJ2-1; TRBD2 agrees at 8 bases. The length of the CDR3 is 15 residues. The V segment lost 4 bases and the J segment 6 bases; nucleotides outside the gene matches: 8. Germline-derived CDR1 and CDR2 are SGHTA and FQGTGA. As DNA, the CDR3 is TGTGCCAGCAGCTACGCATCGGGGGGGGGCAATGAGCAGTTCTTC. Its protein is CASSYASGGGNEQFF.

This clonotype was picked up many times. This CDR3 reads CATSRGRTQPLEAFF. In DNA, the CDR3 is TGTGCCACCAGCAGAGGAAGGACTCAACCTCTGGAAGCTTTCTTT. This chain links TRBV15 with TRBJ1-1; D is unclear. Germline CDR1 and CDR2: LNHNV and YYDKDF (reference sequence). The CDR3 spans 15 residues. Trimming took 1 base from V and 8 from J, leaving 17 bases between them.

The chain has TRBV7-2 and TRBJ1-1, with D possibly matching TRBD1 (5 bases). The V end was cut by 5 bases, the J end by 6 bases, with 16 bases between. The CDR3 has 14 amino acids. Germline V CDR1 and CDR2: SGHTA, FQGNSA. In DNA form, the CDR3 reads TGTGCCAGCAGCGGCCGGGACCTAATCTCTGAAGCTTTCTTT. Amino acid sequence: CASSGRDLISEAFF.

This clonotype was counted ten times or more. The genes are TRBV4-1 and TRBJ2-3; 7 bases fit TRBD1. CDR1 and CDR2 (germline): MGHRA, YSYEKL. The CDR3 length is 14 residues. With 6 bases clipped from V and 4 bases from J, the junction kept 7 bases outside the gene matches. The CDR3 DNA follows: TGCGCCAGCAGTGAAACAGGGGTTGCAGATACGCAGTATTTT. It translates to CASSETGVADTQYF.

There are many counts of this clonotype. The CDR3 DNA reads as TGTGCCAGCACCCTCCGGAGTGGGGGCACAGATACGCAGTATTTT. Its protein is CASTLRSGGTDTQYF. The V call is TRBV27, the J call TRBJ2-3; D ambiguous. The CDR3 contains 15 residues. Trimming left V 7 bases short and J 1 base short, with 15 bases between. Germline V lookup: CDR1 MNHEY, CDR2 SMNVEV (reference sequence).

With regard to this clonotype: A read error is possible here, since a much larger clone lies one base away. The chain recombines TRBV6-1 with TRBJ1-3; 12 nucleotides agree with TRBD1. CDR1 and CDR2 (germline): MNHNS, SASEGT. The length of the CDR3 is 15 residues. The CDR3, as DNA: TGTCCCAGCACTCGGGACAGGGGGCTTGGAAACACCATATATTTT. The encoded protein is CPSTRDRGLGNTIYF.

This clonotype was picked up many times. V and J are TRBV7-9 and TRBJ2-3, with D possibly called TRBD1 or TRBD2 (6 bases each). The CDR3 is 14 residues long. V was clipped by 5 bases and J by 4 bases, with 13 bases between them. The germline V gene encodes CDR1 SEHNR and CDR2 FQNEAQ (reference sequence). The CDR3 is CASSTSGAADTQYF. Written as DNA, the CDR3 is TGTGCCAGCAGCACCTCGGGGGCCGCAGATACGCAGTATTTT.

This clonotype was counted many times. The CDR3 DNA is TGCGCCAGCAGCACCCTAGCGGGGGGTTTAGATACGCAGTATTTT. As protein: CASSTLAGGLDTQYF. The chain employs TRBV5-1 and TRBJ2-3, with 11 bases identical to TRBD2. The length of the CDR3 is 15 residues. The trim removed 4 bases at V and 5 bases at J, leaving 6 bases unmatched. The germline CDR1 and CDR2 sequences are SGHRS and YFSETQ.

This clonotype was counted ten times or more. V usage is TRBV12-3 or TRBV12-4 and J usage is TRBJ1-2; D gene ambiguous. Trimming cost V 11 bases and J 1 base, with 14 bases left between them. This CDR3 is 13 amino acids long. DNA for the CDR3: TGTGCCTCCCAAGGGAGCGATAACTATGGCTACACCTTC. Translated: CASQGSDNYGYTF.

This clonotype was found a few times. V is TRBV7-9 and J is TRBJ1-5, with a possible D match to TRBD1 (6 bases). The CDR3 totals 14 residues. V was clipped by 8 bases and J by 1 base, with 12 bases between them. Germline CDR1 SEHNR, CDR2 FQNEAQ (reference sequence). CDR3 amino acids: CASPPGGSNQPQHF. The CDR3 DNA follows: TGTGCCAGCCCCCCCGGGGGCAGCAATCAGCCCCAGCATTTT.

This clonotype was seen many times. This chain uses TRBV11-2 with TRBJ2-1; D ambiguous. CDR1 SGHAT and CDR2 FQNNGV come from the germline V gene. This CDR3 comprises 14 residues. Trimming left V 1 base short and J 9 bases short, with 13 bases between. CDR3 DNA sequence: TGTGCCAGCAGCTTAGTTTGGCAGACCGGTGAGCAGTTCTTC. It codes for CASSLVWQTGEQFF.

This clonotype was seen ten or more times. The chain combines TRBV11-2 with TRBJ2-7, with 8 positions matching TRBD2. There are 15 residues in the CDR3. Germline V gene sequence: CDR1 SGHAT, CDR2 FQNNGV. With 0 bases clipped from V and 5 bases from J, the junction kept 6 bases outside the gene matches. The chain's CDR3 is CASSLDSGGSDEQYF. As DNA, the CDR3 is TGTGCCAGCAGCTTAGACAGCGGGGGATCGGACGAGCAGTACTTC.

The table lists this clonotype with many counts. The chain uses TRBV20-1 and TRBJ1-6; TRBD1 matches 7 bases. V dropped 5 bases and J dropped 5; count of bases not matched to a gene: 3. CDR1 is DFQATT and CDR2 is SNEGSKA in the germline V gene (reference sequence). This CDR3 has 13 amino acids. CDR3 sequence: CSAPGTDNSPLHF. The CDR3 nucleotides read TGCAGTGCTCCCGGGACAGATAATTCACCCCTCCACTTT.

The chain employs TRBV3-1 and TRBJ2-3, with D tentatively TRBD2 (5 bases). Germline V gives CDR1 LGHDT, CDR2 YNNKEL (reference sequence). V lost 7 bases to trimming and J lost 0 bases, with 17 bases between them. The length of the CDR3 is 16 residues. The CDR3 DNA is TGTGCCAGCACCCAGCAGCCCGGGATTAGCACAGATACGCAGTATTTT. Protein product: CASTQQPGISTDTQYF.